This entry features one T cell receptor (beta chain) sequence. Its antigen is unknown. Investigators merged groups given second doses at roughly 4 or roughly 12 weeks. The CDR3 has 16 residues. V lost 4 bases to trimming and J lost 3 bases; unmatched junction nucleotides: 8. The germline V gene has CDR1 MNHEY and CDR2 SVGAGI. This specimen belongs to a study of T cell responses to AZD1222 COVID-19 vaccine. The study's findings and limits: Spike was spanned by vaccine-associated CD4 TCRs, with dominance at 160-218 and 743-854. Baseline testing showed seropositivity in only five or six AZD1222 recipients. No day 14 peak samples; only post-peak repertoires were characterized.

This table comes from immunoSEQ multiplex PCR, and its TCRdb copy is limited to in-frame clones, with some not included. The table shows about 130,000 clones, with over 85% occurring only once. The receptor was isolated from an adult who received the AZD1222 COVID-19 vaccine. The source material was peripheral blood, sampled 28 days after the second AZD1222 dose. V and J are TRBV6-5 and TRBJ2-1; 8 bases are a match to TRBD2. The CDR3 reads CASSSLSGGGYNEQFF. CDR3 bases: TGTGCCAGCAGTTCCCTAAGCGGGGGCGGCTACAATGAGCAGTTCTTC.